This passage covers 8 T cell receptor beta chains from one sample sequenced in a study of cytotoxic CD8 clonotypes in ibrutinib-treated CLL. Sequencing was performed with immunoSEQ multiplex PCR; in TCRdb, only in-frame clones are kept and a portion is missing. The table includes 150,000 to 200,000 clones, about 88% detected once. Sequencing was performed on PBMCs, taken at disease progression, from a patient treated with ibrutinib. All receptors derive from a human donor with chronic lymphocytic leukemia.

There are a few counts of this clone. The chain recombines TRBV6-5 with TRBJ2-1, with 8 bases identical to TRBD2. The J segment lost 7 bases and the V segment lost 2 bases, leaving 4 bases of the junction unmatched. Looked up from germline, CDR1 is MNHEY and CDR2 is SVGAGI. CDR3 size: 14 residues. The CDR3 region has the DNA TGTGCCAGCAGTTACACCGGGAGGGGGAATGAGCAGTTCTTC. It translates to CASSYTGRGNEQFF.

J is TRBJ2-1 and V is TRBV5-1, with 12 bases identical to TRBD2. CDR3 size: 15 residues. V was clipped by 3 bases and J by 6 bases; unmatched bases: 4. Germline V gene data show CDR1 as SGHRS and CDR2 as YFSETQ. The CDR3 bases are TGCGCCAGCAGCTGGACTAGCGGGATGGGCAATGAGCAGTTCTTC. Its protein is CASSWTSGMGNEQFF.

The rearrangement uses TRBV6-1 and TRBJ2-7; TRBD2 might be the D (5 bases). Between the trimmed V and J ends, which lost 3 bases and 10 bases, there was a span of 25 bases. Germline lookup yields CDR1 MNHNS and CDR2 SASEGT. This CDR3 contains 16 residues. The DNA for the CDR3 is TGTGCCAGCAGTGAGAATCTAGCTACAGCACAGCCAATTCAGTACTTC. It is translated as CASSENLATAQPIQYF.

The J gene is TRBJ1-4, the V gene TRBV10-3; tentatively, D is TRBD1 (5 bases). The V end was cut by 6 bases, the J end by 2 bases, with 13 bases between. Germline V gives CDR1 ENHRY, CDR2 SYGVKD. CDR3 length equals 15 residues. CDR3 region: CAISYGGTTNEKLFF. Written as DNA, the CDR3 is TGTGCCATCAGCTATGGGGGTACCACTAATGAAAAACTGTTTTTT.

This clone was observed a single time. The rearrangement links TRBV14 to TRBJ1-4, with a tentative D call TRBD1 (5 bases). V was cut by 7 bases and J by 10 bases, with 22 bases left in between. There are 15 residues in the CDR3. CDR1 is SGHDN, CDR2 FVKESK, per germline. In nucleotides, the CDR3 is TGTGCCAGCAACTCTCTAGGGGCCCAGCGAGGAAAACTGTTTTTT. Residues: CASNSLGAQRGKLFF.

This clone has only one observation. The chain joins TRBV21-1 to TRBJ1-4. TRBV21-1 is a documented pseudogene. The CDR3 is 15 amino acids. The CDR3 loop is CASSKEGRTNEKLFF. CDR3 coding DNA: TGTGCCAGCAGCAAAGAGGGTAGGACTAATGAAAAACTGTTTTTT.

This clone was seen once. The chain couples TRBV7-6 to TRBJ2-7; the D gene is possibly TRBD2 (5 bases). There are 14 residues in the CDR3. The V end lost 2 bases, the J end lost 6 bases, and 14 bases lay between the germline ends. Germline V gives CDR1 SGHVS, CDR2 FNYEAQ. CDR3 amino acids: CASSLFSGNLEQYF. CDR3 coding DNA: TGTGCCAGCAGCTTATTCAGCGGCAATCTCGAGCAGTACTTC.

This clone was counted at least ten times. This chain connects TRBV27 to TRBJ1-5; D is uncertain. CDR3 length: 14 residues. The V and J ends lost 6 bases and 5 bases respectively, with 14 bases between them. Germline V gene lookup returns CDR1 MNHEY and CDR2 SMNVEV (reference sequence). The CDR3 bases are TGTGCCAGCAGCTCCTGGGGATTCCATCAGCCCCAGCATTTT. Residues: CASSSWGFHQPQHF.